These T cell receptor beta chains were read from a single sample in a study of glioma-infiltrating T cells after dendritic cell vaccination. The method was immunoSEQ multiplex PCR; TCRdb's version includes in-frame clones alone and lacks a portion of them. This sample has around 90,000 clones; about 81% occur once, and the top ten carry approximately 2%. The specimen comprised blood, sampled after dendritic cell vaccination. The source is a human donor with glioblastoma. Both conserved end residues are part of each CDR3. A D gene is named only where the DNA matches it firmly.

TRBD1	TRBV2	TRBJ1-5	15	TGTGCCAGCAGAAGCGGCAGGGGGAGCAATCAGCCCCAGCATTTT	CASRSGRGSNQPQHF
TRBD1	TRBV2	TRBJ2-1	12	TGTGCCAGCACCGTAGCAGGGGGTGAGCAGTTCTTC	CASTVAGGEQFF
.	TRBV5-4	TRBJ2-1	13	TGTGCCAGCAGCTTGGTGGCCCACAATGAGCAGTTCTTC	CASSLVAHNEQFF
TRBD1	TRBV30	TRBJ1-5	15	TGTGCCTGGAGTATGGCCGGGACAGGAAATCAGCCCCAGCATTTT	CAWSMAGTGNQPQHF
TRBD2	TRBV4-2	TRBJ2-3	16	TGTGCCAGCAGCCGGACGACTAGCGGAGCCACAGATACGCAGTATTTT	CASSRTTSGATDTQYF
.	TRBV7-9	TRBJ2-1	15	TGTGCCAGCAGCCACTCGCCGGGTACCTACAATGAGCAGTTCTTC	CASSHSPGTYNEQFF
.	TRBV6-5	TRBJ1-1	15	TGTGCCAGCAGTTACCCAGGGTCAGGCGACACTGAAGCTTTCTTT	CASSYPGSGDTEAFF
TRBD2	TRBV5-1	TRBJ2-1	16	TGCGCCAGCAGCCCCCGGACTAGCGGAGCCTACAATGAGCAGTTCTTC	CASSPRTSGAYNEQFF
.	TRBV7-6	TRBJ2-1	14	TGTGCCAGCAGCTTAGCGAGCTCCTACAATGAGCAGTTCTTC	CASSLASSYNEQFF
TRBD2	TRBV15	TRBJ2-2	16	TGTGCCACCAGCAGGATAGCGGGGGAGAACACCGGGGAGCTGTTTTTT	CATSRIAGENTGELFF
.	TRBV6-5	TRBJ1-2	13	TGTGCCAGCAGTGAACAACGGGAGTATGGCTACACCTTC	CASSEQREYGYTF
TRBD1	TRBV5-1	TRBJ1-3	16	TGCGCCAGCAGCTTGGCCGCAGGGGGATCTGGAAACACCATATATTTT	CASSLAAGGSGNTIYF
.	TRBV27	TRBJ1-4	14	TGTGCCAGCAGTAAGATAGGGGACACCGAAAAACTGTTTTTT	CASSKIGDTEKLFF
TRBD2	TRBV29-1	TRBJ2-7	12	TGCAGCGTTGCACTAGCGGGGGCCGAGCAGTACTTC	CSVALAGAEQYF
TRBD1	TRBV5-1	TRBJ2-3	14	TGCGCCAGCAGCTTGGGGACAGGGCTGGATACGCAGTATTTT	CASSLGTGLDTQYF